Only a few counts were recorded for the clone carrying this TCR beta chain. The antigen remains undetermined. TCRdb reprocessed the 5' RACE reads with MiXCR, giving one entry per CDR3 protein. This sample has approximately 490,000 distinct CDR3 sequences, with roughly 22% found just once. The length of the CDR3 is 15 residues. This sample is drawn from a study of T-cell memory formation after mild COVID-19. Across the study: The TCR clusters were mostly specific to one donor. Study outcomes and limitations: Contracting clones from day 15 to 85 showed balanced CD4/CD8; later expanders favored CD4+. CD4+ clones that contracted lay mainly in CM and EM; CD8+ ones lay in EMRA. SARS-CoV-2 specificity of second-wave clones peaking day 37 was unconfirmed.

This TCR derives from an adult woman who had mild COVID-19 (a few samples of this study predate the infection). Cell type and time point are not known. Sequencing was done on a sample of PBMCs or a T cell subset sorted from them (not recorded which). The chain recombines TRBV21-1 with TRBJ2-3; TRBD2 is the table's D call and was not checked against the DNA. TRBV21-1 represents a pseudogene. The CDR3 loop reads CASRTRVISTDTQYF. CDR3 DNA sequence: TGTGCCAGCAGGACGAGGGTGATCAGCACAGATACGCAGTATTTT.